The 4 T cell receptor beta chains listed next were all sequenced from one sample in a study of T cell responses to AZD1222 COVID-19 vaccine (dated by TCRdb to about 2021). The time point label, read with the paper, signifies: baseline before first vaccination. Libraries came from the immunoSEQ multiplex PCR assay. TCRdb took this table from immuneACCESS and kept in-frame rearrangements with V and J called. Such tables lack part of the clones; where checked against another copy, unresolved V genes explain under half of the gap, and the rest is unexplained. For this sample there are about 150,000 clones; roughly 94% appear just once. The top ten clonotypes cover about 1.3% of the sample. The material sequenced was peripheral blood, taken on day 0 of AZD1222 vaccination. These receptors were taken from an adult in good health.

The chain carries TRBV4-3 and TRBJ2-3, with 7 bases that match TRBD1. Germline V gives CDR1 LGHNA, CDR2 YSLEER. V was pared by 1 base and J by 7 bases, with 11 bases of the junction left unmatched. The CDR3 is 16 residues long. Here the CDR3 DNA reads TGCGCCAGCAGCCAAGGGTCCGTCGACAGGGTAAATACGCAGTATTTT. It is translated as CASSQGSVDRVNTQYF.

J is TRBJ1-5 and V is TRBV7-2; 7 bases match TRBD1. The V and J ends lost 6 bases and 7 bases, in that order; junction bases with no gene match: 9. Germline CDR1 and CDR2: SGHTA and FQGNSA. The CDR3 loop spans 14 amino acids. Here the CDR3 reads CASRSTGSGQPQHF. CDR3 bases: TGTGCCAGCAGATCGACAGGGTCGGGACAGCCCCAGCATTTT.

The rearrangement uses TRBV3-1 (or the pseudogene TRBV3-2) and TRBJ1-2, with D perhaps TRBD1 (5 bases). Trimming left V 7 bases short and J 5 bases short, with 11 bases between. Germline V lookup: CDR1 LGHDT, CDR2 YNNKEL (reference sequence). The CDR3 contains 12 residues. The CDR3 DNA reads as TGTGCCAGCACCACATCAGGGTATGGCTACACCTTC. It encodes CASTTSGYGYTF.

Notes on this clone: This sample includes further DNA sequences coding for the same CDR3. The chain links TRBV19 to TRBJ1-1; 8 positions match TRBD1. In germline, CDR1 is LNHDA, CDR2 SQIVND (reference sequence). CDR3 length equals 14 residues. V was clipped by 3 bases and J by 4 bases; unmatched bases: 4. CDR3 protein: CASSIQGAGTEAFF. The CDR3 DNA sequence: TGTGCCAGTAGTATTCAGGGGGCAGGCACTGAAGCTTTCTTT.